This note documents a single TCR beta chain sequence. This record comes from a study of regulatory T cells in long-lasting Graves disease. The CDR3 is made up of 14 amino acids. Trimming took off 5 bases at V and 4 bases at J, with 12 bases between the two ends. From germline, CDR1 is LGHNA and CDR2 YSLEER. With iRepertoire HTBI primers and Arm-PCR of CDR3 regions, TCR beta libraries were built. TCRdb reanalysed the multiplex PCR reads using MiXCR and keeps one entry per CDR3 protein. The sample carries some 330,000 distinct CDR3 sequences, 10% to 15% recorded once. Described time point: newly diagnosed GD, antithyroid drugs for less than 3 months. The TCR library used RNA extracted from PBMCs. Diagnosing Graves' disease relied on the American Thyroid Association guidelines. The sample was also linked to a second study, of T cells in Graves' hyperthyroidism and ophthalmopathy. As reported in that work: Thyroid ultrasound, orbital computed tomography, clinical symptoms, and serum thyroxine and TRAb underpinned diagnoses.

This receptor was obtained from a woman aged 18-29 years with Graves disease. The chain joins TRBV4-3 to TRBJ1-3; possibly TRBD1 for D (6 bases). The starting material was peripheral blood mononuclear cells (PBMCs), obtained at new diagnosis, from a patient treated with antithyroid drugs. The CDR3, as DNA: TGCGCCAGCAGCGAACAGGGAGAGGGAAACACCATATATTTT. Its translation is CASSEQGEGNTIYF.